This T cell receptor beta chain was identified in a study of T cell responses to AZD1222 COVID-19 vaccine. Study-wide background: Combined were second doses at about 4 or about 12 weeks. Study results and limitations: Unmutated variant regions are reportedly targeted by nearly half of spike-specific TCRs. Donors were chiefly white British, with a greater number of females, and clonal diversity was perhaps underestimated. Baseline serostatus was positive in only a handful of AZD1222 recipients.

Trimming pared 1 base from V and 1 base from J, leaving 14 bases between. The CDR3 is 16 amino acids. Germline assignment: CDR1 MNHEY and CDR2 SVGAGI. Using immunoSEQ multiplex PCR, the repertoire was profiled, and TCRdb retains in-frame clones only, with some absent. This sample has approximately 140,000 clones, with roughly 91% found just once. This clone was counted a few times. Its antigen is as yet unknown. The receptor was isolated from an adult in good health. The material was peripheral blood, obtained on day 0 of AZD1222 vaccination. The chain carries TRBV6-5 and TRBJ2-7; weak D call: TRBD1 (5 bases). CDR3 residues: CASSYWVGAGSYEQYF. The CDR3 bases are TGTGCCAGCAGTTACTGGGTTGGCGCAGGGTCCTACGAGCAGTACTTC.